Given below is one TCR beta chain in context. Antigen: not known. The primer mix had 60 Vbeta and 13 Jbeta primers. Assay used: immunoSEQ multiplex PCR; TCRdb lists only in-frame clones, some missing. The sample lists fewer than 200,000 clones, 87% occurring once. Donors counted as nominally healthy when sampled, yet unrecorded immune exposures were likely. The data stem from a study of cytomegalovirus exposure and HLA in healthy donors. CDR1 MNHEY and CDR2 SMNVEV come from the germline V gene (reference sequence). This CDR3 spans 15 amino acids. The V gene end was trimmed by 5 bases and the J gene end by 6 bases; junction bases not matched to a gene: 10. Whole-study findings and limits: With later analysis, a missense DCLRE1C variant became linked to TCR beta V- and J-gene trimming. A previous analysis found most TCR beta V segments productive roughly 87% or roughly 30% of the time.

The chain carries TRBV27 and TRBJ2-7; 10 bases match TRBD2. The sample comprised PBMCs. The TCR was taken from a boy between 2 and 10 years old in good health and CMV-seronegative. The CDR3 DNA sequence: TGTGCCAGCAGTCCTCTAGCGGGAGCTCCTCCCGAGCAGTACTTC. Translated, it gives CASSPLAGAPPEQYF.